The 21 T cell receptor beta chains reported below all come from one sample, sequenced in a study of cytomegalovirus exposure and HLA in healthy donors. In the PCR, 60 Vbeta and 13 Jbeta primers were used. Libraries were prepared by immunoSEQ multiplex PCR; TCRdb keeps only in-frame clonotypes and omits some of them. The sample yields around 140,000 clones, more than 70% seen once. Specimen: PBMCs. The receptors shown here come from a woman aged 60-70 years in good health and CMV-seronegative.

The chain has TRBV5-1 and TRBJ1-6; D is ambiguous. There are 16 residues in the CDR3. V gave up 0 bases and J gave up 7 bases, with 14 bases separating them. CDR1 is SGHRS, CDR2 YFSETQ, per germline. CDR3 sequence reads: CASSLVGGQRNSPLHF. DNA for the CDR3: TGCGCCAGCAGCTTGGTTGGAGGGCAAAGGAATTCACCCCTCCACTTT.

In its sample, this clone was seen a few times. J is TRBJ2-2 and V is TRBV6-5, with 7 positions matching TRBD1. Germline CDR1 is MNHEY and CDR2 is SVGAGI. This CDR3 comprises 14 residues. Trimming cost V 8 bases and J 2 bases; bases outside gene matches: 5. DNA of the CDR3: TGTGCCAGCGCCGGGACAGACAACACCGGGGAGCTGTTTTTT. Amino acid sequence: CASAGTDNTGELFF.

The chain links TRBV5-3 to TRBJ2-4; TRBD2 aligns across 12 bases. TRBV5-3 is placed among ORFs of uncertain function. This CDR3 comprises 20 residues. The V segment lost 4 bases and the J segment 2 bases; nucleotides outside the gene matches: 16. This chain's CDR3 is CARSPRTSGTNRGTKNIQYF. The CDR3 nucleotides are TGTGCCAGAAGCCCAAGGACTAGCGGGACTAACCGAGGGACCAAAAACATTCAGTACTTC.

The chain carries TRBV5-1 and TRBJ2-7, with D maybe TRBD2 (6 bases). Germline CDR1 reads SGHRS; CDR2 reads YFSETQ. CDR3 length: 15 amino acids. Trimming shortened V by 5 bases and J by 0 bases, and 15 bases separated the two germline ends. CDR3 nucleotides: TGCGCCAGCAGTCGCAGCGGGTCCATCTCCTACGAGCAGTACTTC. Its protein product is CASSRSGSISYEQYF.

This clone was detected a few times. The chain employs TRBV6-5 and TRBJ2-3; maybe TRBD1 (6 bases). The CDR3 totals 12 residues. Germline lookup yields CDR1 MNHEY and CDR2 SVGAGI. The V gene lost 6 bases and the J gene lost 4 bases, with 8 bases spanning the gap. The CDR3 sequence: CASSAGADTQYF. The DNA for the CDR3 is TGTGCCAGCAGCGCAGGGGCAGATACGCAGTATTTT.

The chain's CDR3 is CASRGAGVRSYNEQFF. The DNA of the CDR3 is TGTGCCAGCAGAGGGGCGGGGGTTCGGTCCTACAATGAGCAGTTCTTC. The chain has TRBV11-1 and TRBJ2-1; 7 bases fit TRBD2. CDR1 and CDR2 (germline): SGHAT, FQDESV (reference sequence). V lost 6 bases, J lost 1 base, and 9 bases stayed unmatched. The CDR3 runs 16 residues. The variable domain in full, with the rest retrieved from reference TRBV11-1 and TRBJ2-1, is EAEVAQSPRYKITEKSQAVAFWCDPISGHATLYWYRQILGQGPELLVQFQDESVVDDSQLPKDRFSAERLKGVDSTLKIQPAELGDSAMYLCASRGAGVRSYNEQFFGPGTRLTVL.

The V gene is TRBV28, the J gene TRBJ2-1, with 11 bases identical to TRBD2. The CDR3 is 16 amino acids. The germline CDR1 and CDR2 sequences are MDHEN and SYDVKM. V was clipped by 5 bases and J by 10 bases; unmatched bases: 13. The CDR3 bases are TGTGCCAGCAGTCTCACTAGCGGGAGCCAAGGAATGGAGCAGTTCTTC. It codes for CASSLTSGSQGMEQFF.

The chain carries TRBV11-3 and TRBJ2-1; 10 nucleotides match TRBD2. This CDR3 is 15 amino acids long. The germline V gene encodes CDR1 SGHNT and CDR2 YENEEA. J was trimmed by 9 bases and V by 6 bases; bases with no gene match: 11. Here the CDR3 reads CASSRGSLAGSEQFF. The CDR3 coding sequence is TGTGCCAGCAGTCGAGGGTCACTAGCGGGGAGTGAGCAGTTCTTC.

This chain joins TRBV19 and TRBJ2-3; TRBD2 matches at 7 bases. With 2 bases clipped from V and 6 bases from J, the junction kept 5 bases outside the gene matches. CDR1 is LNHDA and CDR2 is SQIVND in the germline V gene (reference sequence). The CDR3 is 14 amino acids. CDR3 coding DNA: TGTGCCAGTAGTATAACCGGGGGGAGGGATACGCAGTATTTT. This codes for CASSITGGRDTQYF. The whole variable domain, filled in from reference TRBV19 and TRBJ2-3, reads DGGITQSPKYLFRKEGQNVTLSCEQNLNHDAMYWYRQDPGQGLRLIYYSQIVNDFQKGDIAEGYSVSREKKESFPLTVTSAQKNPTAFYLCASSITGGRDTQYFGPGTRLTVL.

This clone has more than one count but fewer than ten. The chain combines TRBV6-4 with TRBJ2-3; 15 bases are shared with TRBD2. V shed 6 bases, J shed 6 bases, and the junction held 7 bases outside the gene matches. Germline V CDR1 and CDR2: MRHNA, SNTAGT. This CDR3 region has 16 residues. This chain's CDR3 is CASSPGLAGGADTQYF. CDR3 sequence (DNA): TGTGCCAGCAGCCCGGGACTAGCGGGAGGAGCGGATACGCAGTATTTT.

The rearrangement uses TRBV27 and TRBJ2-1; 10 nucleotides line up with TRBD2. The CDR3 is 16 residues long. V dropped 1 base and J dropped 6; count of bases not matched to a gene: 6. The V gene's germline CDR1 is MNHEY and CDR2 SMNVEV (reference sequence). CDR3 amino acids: CASSLLASGGFNEQFF. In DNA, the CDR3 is TGTGCCAGCAGTTTATTGGCTAGCGGGGGCTTCAATGAGCAGTTCTTC.

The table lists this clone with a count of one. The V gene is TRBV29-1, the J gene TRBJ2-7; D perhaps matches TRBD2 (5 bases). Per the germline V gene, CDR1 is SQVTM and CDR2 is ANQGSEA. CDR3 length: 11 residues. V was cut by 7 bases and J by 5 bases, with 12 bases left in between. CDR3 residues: CSASWGDEQYF. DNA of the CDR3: TGCAGCGCGTCCTGGGGAGACGAGCAGTACTTC.

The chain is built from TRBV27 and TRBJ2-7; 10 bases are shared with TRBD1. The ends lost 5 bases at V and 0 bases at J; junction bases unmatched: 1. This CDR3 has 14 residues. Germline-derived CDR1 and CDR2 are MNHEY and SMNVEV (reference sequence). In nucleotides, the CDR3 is TGTGCCAGCAGTCGGACAGGGGGCTCCTACGAGCAGTACTTC. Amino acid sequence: CASSRTGGSYEQYF.

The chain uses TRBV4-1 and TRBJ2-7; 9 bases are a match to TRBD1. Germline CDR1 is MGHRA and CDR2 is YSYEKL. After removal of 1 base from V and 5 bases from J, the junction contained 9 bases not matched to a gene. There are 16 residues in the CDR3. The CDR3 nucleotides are TGCGCCAGCAGCCAAGCGGCCGGGACAGGGAGGAACGAGCAGTACTTC. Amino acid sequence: CASSQAAGTGRNEQYF.

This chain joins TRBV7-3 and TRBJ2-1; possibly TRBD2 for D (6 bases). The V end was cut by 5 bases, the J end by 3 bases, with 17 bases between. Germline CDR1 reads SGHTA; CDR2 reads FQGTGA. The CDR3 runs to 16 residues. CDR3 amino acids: CASSPSLAQDYNEQFF. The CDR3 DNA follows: TGTGCCAGCAGCCCGAGCCTAGCGCAAGACTACAATGAGCAGTTCTTC.

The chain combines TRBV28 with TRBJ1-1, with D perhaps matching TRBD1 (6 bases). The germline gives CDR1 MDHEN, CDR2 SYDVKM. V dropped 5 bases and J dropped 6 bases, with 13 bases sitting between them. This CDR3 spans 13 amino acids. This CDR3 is CASSLTGSAEAFF. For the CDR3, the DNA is TGTGCCAGCAGTCTCACAGGGTCCGCTGAAGCTTTCTTT.

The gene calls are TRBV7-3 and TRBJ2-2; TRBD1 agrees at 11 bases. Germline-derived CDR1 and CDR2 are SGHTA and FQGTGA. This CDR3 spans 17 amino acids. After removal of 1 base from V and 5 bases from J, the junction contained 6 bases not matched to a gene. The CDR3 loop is CASSLNPGTGGTGELFF. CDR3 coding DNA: TGTGCCAGCAGCTTAAACCCCGGGACAGGGGGGACCGGGGAGCTGTTTTTT.

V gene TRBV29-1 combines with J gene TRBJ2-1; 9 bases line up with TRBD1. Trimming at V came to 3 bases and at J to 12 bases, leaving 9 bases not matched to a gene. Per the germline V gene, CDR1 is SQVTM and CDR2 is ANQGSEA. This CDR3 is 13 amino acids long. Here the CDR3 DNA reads TGCAGCGTTGAGTGGGGACAGGGCATCGGGCAGTTCTTC. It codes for CSVEWGQGIGQFF.

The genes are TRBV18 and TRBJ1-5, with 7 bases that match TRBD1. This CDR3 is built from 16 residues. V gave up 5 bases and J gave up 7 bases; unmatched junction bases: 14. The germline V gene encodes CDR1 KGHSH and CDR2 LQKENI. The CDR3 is CASSEVWDSKKQPQHF. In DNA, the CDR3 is TGTGCCAGCTCAGAGGTCTGGGACAGTAAAAAACAGCCCCAGCATTTT.

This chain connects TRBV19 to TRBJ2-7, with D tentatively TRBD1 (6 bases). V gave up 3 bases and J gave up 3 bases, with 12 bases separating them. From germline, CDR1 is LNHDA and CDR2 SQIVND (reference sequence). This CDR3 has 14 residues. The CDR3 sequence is CASSISDSNYEQYF. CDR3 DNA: TGTGCCAGTAGTATCTCGGACAGCAACTACGAGCAGTACTTC.

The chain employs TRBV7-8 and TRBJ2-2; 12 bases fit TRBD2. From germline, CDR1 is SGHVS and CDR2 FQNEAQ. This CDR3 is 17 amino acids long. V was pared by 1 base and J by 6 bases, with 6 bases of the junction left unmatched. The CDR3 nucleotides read TGTGCCAGCAGCTTAGTTGCCGCTAGCGGGGGGGCCGGGGAGCTGTTTTTT. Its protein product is CASSLVAASGGAGELFF. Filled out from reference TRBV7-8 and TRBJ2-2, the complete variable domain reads GAGVSQSPRYKVAKRGQDVALRCDPISGHVSLFWYQQALGQGPEFLTYFQNEAQLDKSGLPSDRFFAERPEGSVSTLKIQRTQQEDSAVYLCASSLVAASGGAGELFFGEGSRLTVL.